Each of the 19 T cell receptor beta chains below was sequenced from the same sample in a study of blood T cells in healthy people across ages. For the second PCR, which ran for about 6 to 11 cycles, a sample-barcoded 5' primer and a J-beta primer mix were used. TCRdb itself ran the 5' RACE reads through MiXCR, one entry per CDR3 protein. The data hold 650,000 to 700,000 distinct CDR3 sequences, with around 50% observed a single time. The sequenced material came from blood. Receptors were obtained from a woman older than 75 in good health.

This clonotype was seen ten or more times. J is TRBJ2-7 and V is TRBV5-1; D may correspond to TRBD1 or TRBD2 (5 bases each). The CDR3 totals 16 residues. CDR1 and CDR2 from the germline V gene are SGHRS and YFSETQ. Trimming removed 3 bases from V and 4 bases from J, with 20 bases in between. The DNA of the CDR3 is TGCGCCAGCAGCTCTGCAACGGGACGGTCTGGTTACGAGCAGTACTTC. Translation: CASSSATGRSGYEQYF.

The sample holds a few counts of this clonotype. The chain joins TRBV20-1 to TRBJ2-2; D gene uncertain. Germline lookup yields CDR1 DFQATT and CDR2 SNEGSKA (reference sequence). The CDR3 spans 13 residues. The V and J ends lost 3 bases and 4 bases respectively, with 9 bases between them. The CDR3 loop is CSASAFGTGELFF. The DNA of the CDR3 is TGCAGTGCTAGTGCCTTCGGCACCGGGGAGCTGTTTTTT.

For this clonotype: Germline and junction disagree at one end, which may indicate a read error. The CDR3 coding sequence is TGTGCCAACAGCGACAGGGGCGCAGATACGCAGTATTTT. Residues: CANSDRGADTQYF. The V and J genes are TRBV4-2 and TRBJ2-3; 8 nucleotides agree with TRBD1. Per germline, CDR1 LGHNA and CDR2 YNFKEQ. The CDR3 covers 13 residues.

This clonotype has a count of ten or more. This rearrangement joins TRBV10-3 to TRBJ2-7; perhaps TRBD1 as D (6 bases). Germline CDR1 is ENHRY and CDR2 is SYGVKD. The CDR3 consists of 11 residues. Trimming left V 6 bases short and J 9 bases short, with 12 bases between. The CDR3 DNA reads TGTGCCATCAGCCCAGGGGCCGTGCAGTACTTC. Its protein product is CAISPGAVQYF.

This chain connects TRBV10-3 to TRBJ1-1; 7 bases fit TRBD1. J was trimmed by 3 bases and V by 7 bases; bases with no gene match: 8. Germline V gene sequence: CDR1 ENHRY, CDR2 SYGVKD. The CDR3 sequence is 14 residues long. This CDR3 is CAIKKTGLDTEAFF. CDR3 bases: TGTGCCATCAAAAAGACAGGGTTGGACACTGAAGCTTTCTTT.

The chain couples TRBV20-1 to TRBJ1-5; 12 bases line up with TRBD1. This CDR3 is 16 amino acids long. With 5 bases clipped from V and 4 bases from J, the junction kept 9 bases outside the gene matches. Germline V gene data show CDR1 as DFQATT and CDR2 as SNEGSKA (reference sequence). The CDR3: CSAQSGTGGPNQPQHF. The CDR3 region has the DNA TGCAGTGCTCAGTCCGGGACAGGGGGCCCAAATCAGCCCCAGCATTTT.

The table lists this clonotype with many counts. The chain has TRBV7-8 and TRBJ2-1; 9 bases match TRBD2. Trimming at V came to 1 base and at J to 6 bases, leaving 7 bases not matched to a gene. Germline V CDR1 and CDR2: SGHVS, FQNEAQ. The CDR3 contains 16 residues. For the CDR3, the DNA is TGTGCCAGCAGCTTAGGATCGCGACTAGCGGCCAATGAGCAGTTCTTC. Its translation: CASSLGSRLAANEQFF.

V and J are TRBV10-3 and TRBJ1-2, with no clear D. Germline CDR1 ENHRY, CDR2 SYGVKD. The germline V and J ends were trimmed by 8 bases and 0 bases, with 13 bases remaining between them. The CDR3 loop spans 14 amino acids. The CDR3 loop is CAISLGSTNYGYTF. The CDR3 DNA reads TGTGCCATCTCATTGGGCAGCACTAACTATGGCTACACCTTC.

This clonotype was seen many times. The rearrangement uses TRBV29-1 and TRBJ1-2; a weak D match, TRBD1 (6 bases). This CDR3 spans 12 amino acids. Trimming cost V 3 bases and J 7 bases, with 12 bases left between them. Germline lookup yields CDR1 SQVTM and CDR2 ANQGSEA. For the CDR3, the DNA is TGCAGCGTTGAGGAGGGGGGCGGTGGCTACACCTTC. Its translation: CSVEEGGGGYTF. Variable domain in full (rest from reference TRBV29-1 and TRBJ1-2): SAVISQKPSRDICQRGTSLTIQCQVDSQVTMMFWYRQQPGQSLTLIATANQGSEATYESGFVIDKFPISRPNLTFSTLTVSNMSPEDSSIYLCSVEEGGGGYTFGSGTRLTVV.

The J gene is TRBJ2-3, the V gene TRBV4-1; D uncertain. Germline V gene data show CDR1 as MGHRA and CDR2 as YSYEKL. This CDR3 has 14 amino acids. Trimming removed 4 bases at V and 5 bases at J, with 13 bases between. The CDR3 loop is CASSLPNMGDTQYF. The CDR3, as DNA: TGCGCCAGCAGCCTCCCGAACATGGGAGATACGCAGTATTTT.

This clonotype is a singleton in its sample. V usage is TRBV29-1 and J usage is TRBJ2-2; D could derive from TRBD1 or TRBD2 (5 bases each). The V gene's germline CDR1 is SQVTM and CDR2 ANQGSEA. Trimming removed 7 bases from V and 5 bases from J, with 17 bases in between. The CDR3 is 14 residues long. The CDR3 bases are TGCAGCGCCGCCTCCGGGACGCGGACCGGGGAGCTGTTTTTT. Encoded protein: CSAASGTRTGELFF.

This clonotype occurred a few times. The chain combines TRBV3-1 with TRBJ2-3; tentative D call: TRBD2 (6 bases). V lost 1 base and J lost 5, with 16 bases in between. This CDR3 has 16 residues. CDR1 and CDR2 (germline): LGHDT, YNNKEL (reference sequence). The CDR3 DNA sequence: TGTGCCAGCAGCCAAGTAGCGGTCGCATCTGGAGATACGCAGTATTTT. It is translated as CASSQVAVASGDTQYF.

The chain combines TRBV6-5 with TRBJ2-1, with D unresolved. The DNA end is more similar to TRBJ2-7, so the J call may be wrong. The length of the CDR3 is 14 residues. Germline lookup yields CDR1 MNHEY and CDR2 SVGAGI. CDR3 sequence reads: CASRRSEAYNEQYF. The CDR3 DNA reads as TGTGCCAGCAGGAGGAGCGAGGCTTACAATGAGCAGTACTTC.

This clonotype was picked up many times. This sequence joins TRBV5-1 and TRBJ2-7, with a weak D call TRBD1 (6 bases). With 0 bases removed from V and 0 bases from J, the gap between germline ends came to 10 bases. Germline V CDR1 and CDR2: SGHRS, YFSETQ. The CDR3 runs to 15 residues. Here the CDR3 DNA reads TGCGCCAGCAGCTTGGATATACAGGGCTCCTACGAGCAGTACTTC. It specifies CASSLDIQGSYEQYF.

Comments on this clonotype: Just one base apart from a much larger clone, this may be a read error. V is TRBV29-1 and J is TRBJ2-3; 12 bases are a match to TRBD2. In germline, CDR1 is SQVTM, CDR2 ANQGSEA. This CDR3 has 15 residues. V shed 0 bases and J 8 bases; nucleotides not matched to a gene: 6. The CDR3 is CSVEDRTSGILTQYF. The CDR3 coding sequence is TGCAGCGTTGAAGACCGGACTAGCGGGATCCTTACGCAGTATTTT.

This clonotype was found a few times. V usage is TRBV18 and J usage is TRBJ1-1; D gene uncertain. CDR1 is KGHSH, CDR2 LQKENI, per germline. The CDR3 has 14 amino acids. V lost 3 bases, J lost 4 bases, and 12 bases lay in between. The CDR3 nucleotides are TGTGCCAGCTCACCGATGGGGTCGGGCACTGAAGCTTTCTTT. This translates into CASSPMGSGTEAFF.

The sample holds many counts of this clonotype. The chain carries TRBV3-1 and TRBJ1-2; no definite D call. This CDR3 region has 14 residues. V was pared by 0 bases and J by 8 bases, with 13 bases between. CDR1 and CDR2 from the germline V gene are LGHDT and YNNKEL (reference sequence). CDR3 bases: TGTGCCAGCAGCCAAGAAAGTCGTGCGGGGGGCTACACCTTC. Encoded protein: CASSQESRAGGYTF.

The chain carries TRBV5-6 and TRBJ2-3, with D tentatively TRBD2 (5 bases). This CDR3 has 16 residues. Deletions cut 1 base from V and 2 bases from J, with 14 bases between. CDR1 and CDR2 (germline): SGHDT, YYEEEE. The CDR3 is CASSLTAERNTDTQYF. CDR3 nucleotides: TGTGCCAGCAGCTTGACAGCGGAACGTAACACAGATACGCAGTATTTT.

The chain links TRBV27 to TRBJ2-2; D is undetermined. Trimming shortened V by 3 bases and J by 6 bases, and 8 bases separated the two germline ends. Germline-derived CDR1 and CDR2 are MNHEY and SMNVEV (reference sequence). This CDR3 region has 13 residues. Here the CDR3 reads CASSFGRPGELFF. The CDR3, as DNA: TGTGCCAGCAGTTTCGGTAGGCCCGGGGAGCTGTTTTTT.